This T cell receptor (beta chain) was sequenced for a study of chronic HIV infection and antiretroviral therapy. This clonotype was observed a few times. Via MiXCR, TCRdb re-called the 5' RACE reads, giving one row per CDR3 protein. The sample has more than 40,000 distinct CDR3 sequences, 19% seen once. The CDR3 contains 14 residues. The germline V gene has CDR1 SGHAT and CDR2 FQNNGV. The junction had 2 bases not matched to a gene; V was cut back by 5 bases and J by 2 bases. The V and J genes are TRBV11-2 and TRBJ2-1; 8 bases agree with TRBD1. Sequences were obtained from peripheral blood. The sequence was obtained from an adult who had HIV and had not received antiretroviral therapy, or was an uninfected healthy control (not recorded which). The CDR3 DNA reads TGTGCCAGCAGCCTGACAGGGGCCTACAATGAGCAGTTCTTC. It encodes CASSLTGAYNEQFF.